These 15 T cell receptor beta chains were all obtained from the same sample, sequenced in a study of blood T cell repertoires in COVID-19. This table comes from immunoSEQ multiplex PCR, and its TCRdb copy is limited to in-frame clones, with some not included. This table has fewer than 90,000 clones, 88% appearing once. The material sequenced was peripheral blood. All receptors come from a man between 70 and 80 years old with acute or convalescent COVID-19.

The chain carries TRBV4-3 and TRBJ1-2; 9 bases are shared with TRBD1. CDR3 length: 17 residues. V trimming: 4 bases; J trimming: 6 bases; junction bases outside the gene matches: 15. The germline CDR1 and CDR2 sequences are LGHNA and YSLEER. The CDR3 DNA reads as TGCGCCAGCAGCCGTGACACAGGGGGCGCAGACTTGAATGGCTACACCTTC. Translation gives CASSRDTGGADLNGYTF.

The chain carries TRBV5-4 and TRBJ2-7; 8 nucleotides agree with TRBD2. CDR3 length: 15 residues. The J segment lost 0 bases and the V segment lost 3 bases, leaving 5 bases of the junction unmatched. Germline V lookup: CDR1 SGHNT, CDR2 YYREEE (reference sequence). CDR3 in amino acids: CASSSGGTLSYEQYF. The CDR3, as DNA: TGTGCCAGCAGCTCGGGGGGGACACTCTCCTACGAGCAGTACTTC.

CDR3 protein: CASSYSAGTNEKLFF. The CDR3 nucleotides are TGTGCCAGCAGTTACTCGGCCGGGACTAATGAAAAACTGTTTTTT. The V gene is TRBV6-5, the J gene TRBJ1-4; D unclear. The CDR3 consists of 15 residues. Trimming shortened V by 0 bases and J by 2 bases, and 7 bases separated the two germline ends. Germline V gives CDR1 MNHEY, CDR2 SVGAGI.

The chain recombines TRBV28 with TRBJ1-5; D gene unclear. The CDR3 runs 15 residues. Germline V gives CDR1 MDHEN, CDR2 SYDVKM. V lost 1 base and J lost 4, with 11 bases in between. The DNA of the CDR3 is TGTGCCAGCAGTTTATCCTCGCCCGGTAATCAGCCCCAGCATTTT. It translates to CASSLSSPGNQPQHF.

The chain combines TRBV24-1 with TRBJ2-2, with D possibly TRBD1 on 5 matching bases. The CDR3 loop spans 13 amino acids. Looked up from germline, CDR1 is KGHDR and CDR2 is SFDVKD. CDR3 in DNA: TGTGCGTCTAGAAGGGGAAGGGCCGGGGAGCTGTTTTTT. Translation: CASRRGRAGELFF.

This chain links TRBV18 with TRBJ2-6; no clear D. There are 13 residues in the CDR3. Germline CDR1 and CDR2: KGHSH and LQKENI. V was pared by 3 bases and J by 4 bases, with 4 bases between. The DNA of the CDR3 is TGTGCCAGCTCACCGGGCGGGGCCAACGTCCTGACTTTC. It is translated as CASSPGGANVLTF. Full variable domain (missing parts from reference TRBV18 and TRBJ2-6): NAGVMQNPRHLVRRRGQEARLRCSPMKGHSHVYWYRQLPEEGLKFMVYLQKENIIDESGMPKERFSAEFPKEGPSILRIQQVVRGDSAAYFCASSPGGANVLTFGAGSRLTVL.

This chain links TRBV6-5 with TRBJ2-7, with 9 nucleotides matching TRBD1. CDR1 MNHEY and CDR2 SVGAGI come from the germline V gene. V dropped 10 bases and J dropped 3; count of bases not matched to a gene: 7. The CDR3 has 13 residues. CDR3 region: CATGQGRNYEQYF. The CDR3 nucleotides read TGTGCCACCGGACAGGGGCGGAACTACGAGCAGTACTTC.

The chain carries TRBV24-1 and TRBJ2-7, with D possibly matching TRBD1 (5 bases). Trimming pared 2 bases from V and 3 bases from J, leaving 13 bases between. The CDR3 contains 15 residues. Germline V gene data show CDR1 as KGHDR and CDR2 as SFDVKD. CDR3 nucleotide sequence: TGTGCCACCAGTGATTCCCGAGCCCAGGGCTACGAGCAGTACTTC. Translated: CATSDSRAQGYEQYF.

The chain is built from TRBV3-1 (or the pseudogene TRBV3-2) and TRBJ2-2; D is undetermined. Germline V gene lookup returns CDR1 LGHDT and CDR2 YNNKEL (reference sequence). V dropped 4 bases and J dropped 4 bases, with 13 bases sitting between them. This CDR3 is 15 amino acids long. CDR3 residues: CASSRTRLSTGELFF. As DNA, the CDR3 is TGTGCCAGCAGCCGCACGAGGTTATCCACCGGGGAGCTGTTTTTT.

The chain uses TRBV7-6 and TRBJ2-7, with TRBD2 matching 12 bases. CDR1 is SGHVS, CDR2 FNYEAQ, per germline. This CDR3 is built from 15 residues. The ends lost 1 base at V and 4 bases at J; junction bases unmatched: 2. The CDR3 reads CASSLETSGRYEQYF. CDR3 coding DNA: TGTGCCAGCAGCTTAGAGACTAGCGGGAGATACGAGCAGTACTTC.

The DNA for the CDR3 is TGTGCCAGCAGCACCGGACAGGCAACTAATGAAAAACTGTTTTTT. It codes for CASSTGQATNEKLFF. The chain combines TRBV7-9 with TRBJ1-4; the match to TRBD1 covers 7 bases. The V gene end was trimmed by 5 bases and the J gene end by 0 bases; junction bases not matched to a gene: 3. The germline V gene encodes CDR1 SEHNR and CDR2 FQNEAQ (reference sequence). The length of the CDR3 is 15 residues. Full variable domain (remainder filled in from reference TRBV7-9 and TRBJ1-4): DTGVSQNPRHKITKRGQNVTFRCDPISEHNRLYWYRQTLGQGPEFLTYFQNEAQLEKSRLLSDRFSAERPKGSFSTLEIQRTEQGDSAMYLCASSTGQATNEKLFFGSGTQLSVL.

The chain carries TRBV4-2 and TRBJ2-7, with D unclear. Germline-derived CDR1 and CDR2 are LGHNA and YNFKEQ. CDR3 length equals 13 residues. The germline V and J ends were trimmed by 0 bases and 3 bases, with 6 bases remaining between them. CDR3 protein: CASSQDFGYEQYF. In nucleotides, the CDR3 is TGTGCCAGCAGCCAAGACTTCGGCTACGAGCAGTACTTC.

The gene calls are TRBV14 and TRBJ1-4; D gene uncertain. With 3 bases removed from V and 8 bases from J, the gap between germline ends came to 16 bases. CDR3 length: 15 amino acids. Per germline, CDR1 SGHDN and CDR2 FVKESK. The CDR3 sequence: CASSQTSRVREKLFF. The DNA of the CDR3 is TGTGCCAGCAGCCAGACATCGAGGGTGAGGGAAAAACTGTTTTTT.

V is TRBV11-3 and J is TRBJ2-3; 7 bases match TRBD2. V was clipped by 1 base and J by 0 bases; unmatched bases: 4. Per germline, CDR1 SGHNT and CDR2 YENEEA. This CDR3 has 16 amino acids. Here the CDR3 reads CASSLGTAGSTDTQYF. The CDR3 DNA is TGTGCCAGCAGCTTAGGTACAGCGGGAAGCACAGATACGCAGTATTTT.

This clone was detected once. The J gene is TRBJ2-7, the V gene TRBV6-5; possible D gene TRBD1, 6 bases. Germline CDR1 MNHEY, CDR2 SVGAGI. The CDR3 spans 14 residues. Trimming shortened V by 6 bases and J by 2 bases, and 14 bases separated the two germline ends. The CDR3 sequence: CASSVGQRTYEQYF. The CDR3 nucleotides read TGTGCCAGCAGCGTAGGACAGCGGACCTACGAGCAGTACTTC.